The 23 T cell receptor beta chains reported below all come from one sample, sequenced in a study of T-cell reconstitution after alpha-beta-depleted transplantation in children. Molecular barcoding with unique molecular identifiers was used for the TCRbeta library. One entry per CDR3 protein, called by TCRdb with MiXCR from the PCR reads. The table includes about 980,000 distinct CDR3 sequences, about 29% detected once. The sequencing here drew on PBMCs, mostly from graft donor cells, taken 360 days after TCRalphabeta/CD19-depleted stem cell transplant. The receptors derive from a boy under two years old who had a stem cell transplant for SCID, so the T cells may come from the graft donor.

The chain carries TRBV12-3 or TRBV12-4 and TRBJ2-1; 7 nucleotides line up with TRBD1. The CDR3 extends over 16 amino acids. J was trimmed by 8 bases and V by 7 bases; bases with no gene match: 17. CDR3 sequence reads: CASTLTTGAYNDEQFF. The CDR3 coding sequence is TGTGCCAGCACCCTTACAACAGGGGCATATAACGATGAGCAGTTCTTC.

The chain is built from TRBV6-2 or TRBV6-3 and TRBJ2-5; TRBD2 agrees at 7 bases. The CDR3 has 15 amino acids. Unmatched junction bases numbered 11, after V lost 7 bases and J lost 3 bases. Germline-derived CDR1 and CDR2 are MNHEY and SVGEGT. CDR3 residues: CASKQAGRVKETQYF. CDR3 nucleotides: TGTGCCAGCAAACAAGCGGGGAGGGTCAAAGAGACCCAGTACTTC.

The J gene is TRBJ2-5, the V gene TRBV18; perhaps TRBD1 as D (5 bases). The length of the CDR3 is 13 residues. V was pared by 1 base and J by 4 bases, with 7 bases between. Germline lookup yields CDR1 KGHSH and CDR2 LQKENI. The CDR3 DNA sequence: TGTGCCAGCTCACCACAGGGGCCAGAGACCCAGTACTTC. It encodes CASSPQGPETQYF.

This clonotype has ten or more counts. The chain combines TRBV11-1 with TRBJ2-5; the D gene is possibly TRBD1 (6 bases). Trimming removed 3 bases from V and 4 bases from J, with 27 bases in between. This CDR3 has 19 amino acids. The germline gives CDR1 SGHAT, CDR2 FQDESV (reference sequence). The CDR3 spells CASSLRRGQQRRILETQYF. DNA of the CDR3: TGTGCCAGCAGCTTGAGACGAGGACAGCAAAGAAGGATCCTAGAGACCCAGTACTTC.

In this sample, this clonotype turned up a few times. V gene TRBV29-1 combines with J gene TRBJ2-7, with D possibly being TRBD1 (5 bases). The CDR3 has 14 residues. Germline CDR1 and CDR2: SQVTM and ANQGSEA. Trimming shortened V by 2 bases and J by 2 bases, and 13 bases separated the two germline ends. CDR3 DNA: TGCAGCGTTGAATCTGCAGGGTATCCCTACGAGCAGTACTTC. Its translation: CSVESAGYPYEQYF.

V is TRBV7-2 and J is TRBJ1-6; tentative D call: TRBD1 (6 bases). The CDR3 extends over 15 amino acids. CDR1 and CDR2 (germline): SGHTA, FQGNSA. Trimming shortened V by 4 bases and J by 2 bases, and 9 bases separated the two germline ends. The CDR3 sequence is CASSSRQAYNSPLHF. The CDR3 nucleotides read TGTGCCAGCAGCTCGCGACAGGCCTATAATTCACCCCTCCACTTT.

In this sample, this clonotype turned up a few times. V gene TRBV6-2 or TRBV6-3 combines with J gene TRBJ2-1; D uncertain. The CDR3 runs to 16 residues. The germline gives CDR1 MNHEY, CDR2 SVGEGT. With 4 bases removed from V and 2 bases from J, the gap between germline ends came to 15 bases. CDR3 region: CASSWIGLYPYNEQFF. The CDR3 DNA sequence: TGTGCCAGCAGTTGGATCGGTTTGTACCCCTACAATGAGCAGTTCTTC.

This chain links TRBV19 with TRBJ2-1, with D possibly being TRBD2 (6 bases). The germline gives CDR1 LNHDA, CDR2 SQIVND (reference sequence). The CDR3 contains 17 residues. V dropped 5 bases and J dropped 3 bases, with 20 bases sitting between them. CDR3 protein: CASSPSDWRGRYNEQFF. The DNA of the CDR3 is TGTGCCAGTAGTCCATCCGATTGGCGGGGACGCTACAATGAGCAGTTCTTC.

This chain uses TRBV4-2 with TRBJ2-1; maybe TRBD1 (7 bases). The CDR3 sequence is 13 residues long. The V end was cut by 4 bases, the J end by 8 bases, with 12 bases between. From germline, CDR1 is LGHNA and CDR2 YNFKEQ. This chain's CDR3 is CASSRQGGDEQFF. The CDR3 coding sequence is TGTGCCAGCAGCCGCCAGGGGGGAGATGAGCAGTTCTTC.

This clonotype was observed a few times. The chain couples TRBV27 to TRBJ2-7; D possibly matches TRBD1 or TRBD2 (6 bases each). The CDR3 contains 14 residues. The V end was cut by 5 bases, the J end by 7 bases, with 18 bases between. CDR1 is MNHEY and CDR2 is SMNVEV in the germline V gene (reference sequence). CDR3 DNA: TGTGCCAGCAGTCCCTTGGGGGGCCCGCGGGAGCAGTACTTC. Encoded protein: CASSPLGGPREQYF.

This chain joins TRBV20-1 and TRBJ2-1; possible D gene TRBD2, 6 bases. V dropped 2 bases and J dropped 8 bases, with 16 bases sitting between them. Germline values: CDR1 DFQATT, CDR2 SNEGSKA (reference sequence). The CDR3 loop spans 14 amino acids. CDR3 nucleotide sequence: TGCAGTGCTAGAACGAGCCGGGGGAATTATGAGCAGTTCTTC. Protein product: CSARTSRGNYEQFF.

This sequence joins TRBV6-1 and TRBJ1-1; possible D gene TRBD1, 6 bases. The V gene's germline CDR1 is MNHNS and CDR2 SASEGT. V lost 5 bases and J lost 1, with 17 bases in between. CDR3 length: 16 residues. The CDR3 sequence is CASSRKDSSWNTEAFF. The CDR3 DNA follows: TGTGCCAGCAGTCGGAAGGACAGTTCCTGGAACACTGAAGCTTTCTTT.

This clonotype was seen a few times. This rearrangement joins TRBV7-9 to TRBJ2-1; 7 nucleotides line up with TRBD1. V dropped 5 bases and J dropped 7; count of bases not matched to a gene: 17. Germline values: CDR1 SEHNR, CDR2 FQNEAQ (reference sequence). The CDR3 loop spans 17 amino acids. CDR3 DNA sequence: TGTGCCAGCAGCACCCGGCGGACAGGTTCTGTGAGTAATGAGCAGTTCTTC. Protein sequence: CASSTRRTGSVSNEQFF.

Written as DNA, the CDR3 is TGTGCCAGCAGCTTGGTCCCGGTGGGGGAGCAGTACTTC. It codes for CASSLVPVGEQYF. The chain recombines TRBV5-5 with TRBJ2-7; D remains ambiguous. CDR1 and CDR2 from the germline V gene are SGHKS and YYEKEE (reference sequence). The CDR3 length is 13 residues. The V end lost 0 bases, the J end lost 7 bases, and 11 bases lay between the germline ends.

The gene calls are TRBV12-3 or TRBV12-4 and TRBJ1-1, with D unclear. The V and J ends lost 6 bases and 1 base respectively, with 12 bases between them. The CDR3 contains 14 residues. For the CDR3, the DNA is TGTGCCAGCAGCCGACTTGAGGGGAACACTGAAGCTTTCTTT. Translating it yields CASSRLEGNTEAFF.

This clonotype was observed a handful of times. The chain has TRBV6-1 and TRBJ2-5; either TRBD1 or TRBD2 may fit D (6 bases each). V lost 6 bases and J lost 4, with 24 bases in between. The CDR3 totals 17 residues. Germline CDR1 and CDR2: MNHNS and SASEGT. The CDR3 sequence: CASSQPRGPLGGETQYF. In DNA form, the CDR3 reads TGTGCCAGCAGCCAACCCCGGGGGCCCTTGGGAGGAGAGACCCAGTACTTC.

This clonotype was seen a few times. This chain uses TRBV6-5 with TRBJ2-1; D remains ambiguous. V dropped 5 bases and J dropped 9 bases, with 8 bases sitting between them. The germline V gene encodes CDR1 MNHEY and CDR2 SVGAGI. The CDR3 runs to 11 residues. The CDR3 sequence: CASSHLLEQFF. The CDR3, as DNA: TGTGCCAGCAGTCACCTCCTTGAGCAGTTCTTC.

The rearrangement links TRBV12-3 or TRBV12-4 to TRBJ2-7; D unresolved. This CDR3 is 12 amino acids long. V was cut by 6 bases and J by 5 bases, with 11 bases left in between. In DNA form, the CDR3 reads TGTGCCAGCAGCCTCCAGGCCGACGAGCAGTACTTC. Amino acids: CASSLQADEQYF.

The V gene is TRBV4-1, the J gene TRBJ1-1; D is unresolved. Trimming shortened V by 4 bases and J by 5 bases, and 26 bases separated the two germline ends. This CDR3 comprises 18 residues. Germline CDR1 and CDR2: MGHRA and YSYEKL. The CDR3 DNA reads TGCGCCAGCAGCCTCCTCCCCGAGCAGACCCGGCGGGTGACTGAAGCTTTCTTT. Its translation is CASSLLPEQTRRVTEAFF.

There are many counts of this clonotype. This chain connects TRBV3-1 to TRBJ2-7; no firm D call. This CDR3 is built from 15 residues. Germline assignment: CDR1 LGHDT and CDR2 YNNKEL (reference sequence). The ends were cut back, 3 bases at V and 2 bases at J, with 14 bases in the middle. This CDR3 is CASSHRSPGPYEQYF. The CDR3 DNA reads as TGTGCCAGCAGCCATCGGTCCCCTGGGCCCTACGAGCAGTACTTC.

As DNA, the CDR3 is TGTGCCAGCAGTTGGACCACGGGGTACTCACCCCTCCACTTT. Its protein product is CASSWTTGYSPLHF. The chain joins TRBV25-1 to TRBJ1-6; D is unclear. Trimming removed 5 bases from V and 10 bases from J, with 15 bases in between. This CDR3 region has 14 residues. CDR1 and CDR2 from the germline V gene are MGHDK and SYGVNS.

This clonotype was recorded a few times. The CDR3 protein is CASSYLAGGELFF. The CDR3 nucleotides read TGTGCCAGCAGTTACCTTGCCGGCGGGGAGCTGTTTTTT. This chain joins TRBV6-5 and TRBJ2-2; no firm D call. This CDR3 contains 13 residues. Trimming removed 2 bases at V and 7 bases at J, with 8 bases between. CDR1 is MNHEY and CDR2 is SVGAGI in the germline V gene.

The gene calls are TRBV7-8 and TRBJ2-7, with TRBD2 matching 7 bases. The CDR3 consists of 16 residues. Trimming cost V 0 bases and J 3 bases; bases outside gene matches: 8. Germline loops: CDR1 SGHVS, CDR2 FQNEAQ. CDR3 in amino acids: CASSLALASGHYEQYF. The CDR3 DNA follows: TGTGCCAGCAGCTTAGCGCTCGCTAGCGGACACTACGAGCAGTACTTC.